This passage covers 8 T cell receptor beta chains from one sample sequenced in a study of T-cell memory formation after mild COVID-19 listed by TCRdb under 2021. Libraries were built with 5' RACE. The sequencing machine was an Illumina NovaSeq 6000. The public reads were run again by TCRdb, first through fastp at Q25 and then through MiXCR, and only productive beta chains were kept. CDR3 protein duplicates are merged, each entry listing the most common genes and DNA. The sample table contains some 280,000 distinct CDR3 sequences; only one count was recorded for 15% to 20% of them. Together, the top ten hold approximately 25% of the sample. The source material was PBMCs or a T cell subset sorted from them (not recorded which). The receptors come from a man aged 18 to 29 who had mild COVID-19 (a few samples of this study predate the infection). The sample titles of this study are shuffled in the database, so cell type and time point are left out; the donor was told from shared clones.

This sequence joins TRBV7-3 and TRBJ2-4, with D tentatively TRBD2 (5 bases). The CDR3 spans 14 residues. The V end was cut by 5 bases, the J end by 5 bases, with 13 bases between. Germline lookup yields CDR1 SGHTA and CDR2 FQGTGA. CDR3 coding DNA: TGTGCCAGCAGCCCTACTGGGCGGGAAAACATTCAGTACTTC. It translates to CASSPTGRENIQYF.

Ten or more counts support this clonotype. This chain connects TRBV11-2 to TRBJ2-1; TRBD1 might be the D (6 bases). The germline V gene encodes CDR1 SGHAT and CDR2 FQNNGV. The CDR3 totals 11 residues. With 2 bases removed from V and 15 bases from J, the gap between germline ends came to 11 bases. The CDR3 is CASSLNRVVFF. The CDR3, as DNA: TGTGCCAGCAGCTTAAACAGGGTCGTGTTCTTC.

The rearrangement joins TRBV20-1 to TRBJ1-3; no reliable D call. This CDR3 comprises 13 residues. V was clipped by 3 bases and J by 4 bases, with 10 bases between them. Looked up from germline, CDR1 is DFQATT and CDR2 is SNEGSKA (reference sequence). CDR3 sequence: CSASRSGGNTIYF. The CDR3, as DNA: TGCAGTGCTAGTCGCTCCGGAGGAAACACCATATATTTT.

This clonotype has only a few counts. CDR3 bases: TGTGCCAGCAGTCGAAGTTGGCAGGGTGGGGCCAACGTCCTGACTTTC. This sequence encodes CASSRSWQGGANVLTF. The chain combines TRBV6-5 with TRBJ2-6; D is possibly TRBD1 (5 bases). The germline V and J ends were trimmed by 5 bases and 3 bases, with 14 bases remaining between them. This CDR3 has 16 residues. The germline gives CDR1 MNHEY, CDR2 SVGAGI.

The V and J genes are TRBV5-1 and TRBJ2-1; 9 bases fit TRBD2. CDR1 and CDR2 from the germline V gene are SGHRS and YFSETQ. The CDR3 spans 15 residues. V shed 3 bases and J 7 bases; nucleotides not matched to a gene: 8. CDR3 bases: TGCGCCAGCAGCTCGGCCAGCGGGGGGTTGAATGAGCAGTTCTTC. It encodes CASSSASGGLNEQFF.

This clonotype was detected only a few times. The V and J genes are TRBV24-1 and TRBJ2-1; no reliable D call. Germline V gives CDR1 KGHDR, CDR2 SFDVKD. V lost 5 bases to trimming and J lost 7 bases, with 8 bases between them. The CDR3 totals 12 residues. This CDR3 is CATSGLWNEQFF. The CDR3, as DNA: TGTGCCACCAGTGGCCTTTGGAATGAGCAGTTCTTC.

The chain links TRBV12-3 or TRBV12-4 to TRBJ2-1; D remains ambiguous. This CDR3 has 14 residues. V was clipped by 4 bases and J by 5 bases, with 12 bases between them. The chain's CDR3 is CASSWTLANNEQFF. CDR3 in DNA: TGTGCCAGCAGTTGGACCCTCGCAAACAATGAGCAGTTCTTC.

J is TRBJ2-6 and V is TRBV20-1, with TRBD2 as a possible D gene (5 bases). The CDR3 is 15 residues long. The V gene's germline CDR1 is DFQATT and CDR2 SNEGSKA (reference sequence). V was pared by 0 bases and J by 4 bases, with 10 bases between. CDR3: CSARDGNTGANVLTF. In DNA form, the CDR3 reads TGCAGTGCTAGAGACGGGAATACCGGGGCCAACGTCCTGACTTTC.